These 9 T cell receptor beta chains share one sample of origin, sequenced in a study of T cell responses to AZD1222 COVID-19 vaccine. Libraries were prepared by immunoSEQ multiplex PCR; TCRdb keeps only in-frame clonotypes and omits some of them. The sample has about 140,000 clones, approximately 89% seen once. Sequences were derived from peripheral blood, sampled 28 days after the second AZD1222 dose. All receptors come from an adult who received the AZD1222 COVID-19 vaccine.

This chain's CDR3 is CASSLAQGGSNQPQHF. The CDR3 DNA is TGTGCCAGCAGCTTAGCGCAGGGGGGAAGCAATCAGCCCCAGCATTTT. This chain joins TRBV7-2 and TRBJ1-5; 7 nucleotides agree with TRBD1. The CDR3 extends over 16 amino acids. Germline loops: CDR1 SGHTA, CDR2 FQGNSA. J was trimmed by 1 base and V by 0 bases; bases with no gene match: 3.

The V gene is TRBV3-1 (or the pseudogene TRBV3-2), the J gene TRBJ1-1; unclear D gene. There are 10 residues in the CDR3. Trimming removed 6 bases from V and 4 bases from J, with 3 bases in between. Germline assignment: CDR1 LGHDT and CDR2 YNNKEL (reference sequence). The CDR3 DNA is TGTGCCAGCAGGGGCACTGAAGCTTTCTTT. Its translation is CASRGTEAFF.

CDR3 sequence (DNA): TGTGCCACCAGTGATCGGACAGGGGGTCAGCCCCAGCATTTT. It yields the protein CATSDRTGGQPQHF. The gene calls are TRBV24-1 and TRBJ1-5, with 10 positions matching TRBD1. Losses at the gene ends were 3 bases for V and 6 bases for J; bases not matched to a gene: 1. The CDR3 has 14 residues. Germline V gene sequence: CDR1 KGHDR, CDR2 SFDVKD.

V and J are TRBV6-4 and TRBJ1-1; TRBD1 might be the D (6 bases). Germline values: CDR1 MRHNA, CDR2 SNTAGT. The CDR3 consists of 14 residues. V dropped 6 bases and J dropped 2 bases, with 13 bases sitting between them. The CDR3 spells CASSPGQQNTEAFF. CDR3 nucleotides: TGTGCCAGCAGCCCCGGACAGCAAAACACTGAAGCTTTCTTT.

The rearrangement links TRBV19 to TRBJ2-2; a weak D match, TRBD1 (6 bases). This CDR3 spans 14 amino acids. Between the trimmed V and J ends, which lost 6 bases and 4 bases, there was a span of 12 bases. Germline V lookup: CDR1 LNHDA, CDR2 SQIVND (reference sequence). In DNA, the CDR3 is TGTGCCAGTAGAGGGGGTTGGAGCACCGGGGAGCTGTTTTTT. Its translation: CASRGGWSTGELFF.

This sequence joins TRBV3-1 (or the pseudogene TRBV3-2) and TRBJ2-7; a weak D match, TRBD2 (6 bases). The CDR3 sequence is 20 residues long. Trimming took 3 bases from V and 2 from J, leaving 29 bases between them. CDR1 and CDR2 from the germline V gene are LGHDT and YNNKEL (reference sequence). CDR3 loop: CASSHCWEFQAGPPTYEQYF. DNA of the CDR3: TGTGCCAGCAGCCACTGTTGGGAGTTTCAAGCGGGTCCTCCGACCTACGAGCAGTACTTC.

The genes are TRBV4-3 and TRBJ1-3; TRBD1 is a possible D gene (5 bases). The germline V gene encodes CDR1 LGHNA and CDR2 YSLEER. There are 18 residues in the CDR3. V was pared by 1 base and J by 0 bases, with 16 bases between. CDR3 sequence reads: CASSQVRGARFSGNTIYF. The CDR3 DNA sequence: TGCGCCAGCAGCCAAGTTCGGGGCGCCCGCTTCTCTGGAAACACCATATATTTT.

The chain carries TRBV6-6 and TRBJ2-2, with 7 bases lining up with TRBD2. The CDR3 has 18 residues. Looked up from germline, CDR1 is MNHNY and CDR2 is SVGAGI (reference sequence). V lost 5 bases, J lost 2 bases, and 14 bases stayed unmatched. The CDR3 region is CASSRNPYAAGNTGELFF. The CDR3 nucleotides are TGTGCCAGCAGTCGAAACCCCTATGCAGCGGGAAACACCGGGGAGCTGTTTTTT.

CDR3 sequence (DNA): TGTGCCAGCAGCCCGGGACAGTTTAACTATGGCTACACCTTC. It translates to CASSPGQFNYGYTF. The rearrangement joins TRBV6-2 or TRBV6-3 to TRBJ1-2; 7 bases are a match to TRBD1. Germline V gene sequence: CDR1 MNHEY, CDR2 SVGEGT. V lost 6 bases to trimming and J lost 1 base; unmatched junction nucleotides: 5. This CDR3 is 14 amino acids long.